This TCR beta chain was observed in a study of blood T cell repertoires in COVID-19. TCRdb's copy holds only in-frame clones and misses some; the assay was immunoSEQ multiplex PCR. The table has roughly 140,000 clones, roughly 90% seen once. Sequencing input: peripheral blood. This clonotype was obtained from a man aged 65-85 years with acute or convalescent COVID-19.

CDR3 residues: CASSLWGDRGRGSPGELFF. Here the CDR3 DNA reads TGTGCCAGCAGCTTATGGGGCGACAGGGGGCGCGGGTCCCCAGGGGAGCTGTTTTTT. The chain combines TRBV7-3 with TRBJ2-2; 10 bases map to TRBD1. CDR1 and CDR2 (germline): SGHTA, FQGTGA. After removal of 2 bases from V and 8 bases from J, the junction contained 17 bases not matched to a gene. The CDR3 is 19 amino acids.